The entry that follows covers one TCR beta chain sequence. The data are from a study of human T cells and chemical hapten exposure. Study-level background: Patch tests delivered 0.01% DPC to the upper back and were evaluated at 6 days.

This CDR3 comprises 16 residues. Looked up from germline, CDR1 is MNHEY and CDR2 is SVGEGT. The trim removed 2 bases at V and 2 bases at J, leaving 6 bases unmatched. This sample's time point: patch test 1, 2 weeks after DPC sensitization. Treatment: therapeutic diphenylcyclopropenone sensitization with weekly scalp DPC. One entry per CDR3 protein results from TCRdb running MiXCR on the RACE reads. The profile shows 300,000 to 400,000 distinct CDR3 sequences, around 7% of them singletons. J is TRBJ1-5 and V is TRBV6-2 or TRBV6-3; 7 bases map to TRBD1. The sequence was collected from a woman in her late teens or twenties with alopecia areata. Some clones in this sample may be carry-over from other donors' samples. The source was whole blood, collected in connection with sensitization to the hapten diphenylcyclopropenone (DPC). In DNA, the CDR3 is TGTGCCAGCAGTTACCCGGCAGGGGGTGGCAATCAGCCCCAGCATTTT. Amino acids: CASSYPAGGGNQPQHF.